The 22 T cell receptor beta chains below were found in one sample sequenced in a study of regulatory T cells in long-lasting Graves disease. According to the study, TCR beta libraries were built with iRepertoire HTBI primers and CDR3-region Arm-PCR. TCRdb re-analysed the multiplex PCR reads in MiXCR, keeping a single row per CDR3 protein. The sample lists fewer than 450,000 distinct CDR3 sequences; around 22% were seen once. The time point: persistent/refractory GD, antithyroid drugs over 5 years with positive TRAb. Extracted RNA from PBMCs served as the source of the TCR library. The material was peripheral blood mononuclear cells (PBMCs), obtained when the disease was refractory, from a patient treated with antithyroid drugs. These receptors originate from a female donor with Graves disease.

This clonotype came up many times. The CDR3: CASSPLGLQPQHF. DNA for the CDR3: TGTGCCAGCAGTCCTCTGGGGTTGCAGCCCCAGCATTTT. V and J are TRBV2 and TRBJ1-5, with D unresolved. This CDR3 comprises 13 residues. Germline V gives CDR1 SNHLY, CDR2 FYNNEI. V was cut by 5 bases and J by 7 bases, with 12 bases left in between.

This clonotype was observed at least ten times. V usage is TRBV12-3 or TRBV12-4 and J usage is TRBJ1-2; D is unresolved. This CDR3 is built from 13 residues. The germline V and J ends were trimmed by 6 bases and 6 bases, with 14 bases remaining between them. CDR3 bases: TGTGCCAGCAGCACTAACTTAGGTGATGGCTACACCTTC. The encoded protein is CASSTNLGDGYTF.

This clonotype was seen at least ten times. V and J are TRBV12-3 or TRBV12-4 and TRBJ1-4; unclear D gene. V shed 4 bases and J shed 4 bases, with 13 bases lying between them. This CDR3 is 15 amino acids long. For the CDR3, the DNA is TGTGCCAGCAGTTCCCGACGGGCCATTAATGAAAAACTGTTTTTT. It translates to CASSSRRAINEKLFF.

This clonotype was counted once. The chain has TRBV24-1 and TRBJ2-7, with D unclear. The CDR3 has 14 residues. Germline-derived CDR1 and CDR2 are KGHDR and SFDVKD. Trimming removed 0 bases from V and 5 bases from J, with 10 bases in between. CDR3 nucleotide sequence: TGTGCCACCAGTGATTTGAAATCCGAAGACGAGCAGTACTTC. Its translation: CATSDLKSEDEQYF.

This clonotype has more than one count but fewer than ten. V is TRBV27 and J is TRBJ2-7, with 7 bases matching TRBD2. The germline V gene has CDR1 MNHEY and CDR2 SMNVEV (reference sequence). Trimming cost V 5 bases and J 3 bases; bases outside gene matches: 10. The CDR3 consists of 15 residues. The CDR3 sequence: CASSRTSSGIYEQYF. Here the CDR3 DNA reads TGTGCCAGCAGTCGGACTAGTTCTGGGATCTACGAGCAGTACTTC.

The V and J genes are TRBV19 and TRBJ2-2, with TRBD2 matching over 8 bases. Germline assignment: CDR1 LNHDA and CDR2 SQIVND (reference sequence). Unmatched junction bases numbered 11, after V lost 5 bases and J lost 3 bases. The length of the CDR3 is 17 residues. The CDR3 loop is CASSPKPAGVHTGELFF. CDR3 in DNA: TGTGCCAGTAGTCCGAAACCAGCGGGAGTCCACACCGGGGAGCTGTTTTTT.

Of note for this clonotype: A junction end diverges from the germline sequence, so it may reflect a read error. This rearrangement joins TRBV5-1 to TRBJ2-7; no reliable D call. This CDR3 region has 14 residues. Germline CDR1 reads SGHRS; CDR2 reads YFSETQ. CDR3 amino acids: CASSPITPGSEQYF. The CDR3 coding sequence is TGTGCCAGCAGCCCCATCACCCCCGGTAGCGAGCAGTACTTC.

Ten or more counts support this clonotype. One end of the junction varies from germline; a read error may be responsible. This chain uses TRBV5-1 with TRBJ2-7; 11 bases line up with TRBD2. The CDR3 totals 15 residues. Germline-derived CDR1 and CDR2 are SGHRS and YFSETQ. Written as DNA, the CDR3 is TGTGCCAGCAGCTTACTAGCGGGAGAAAGCTACGAGCAGTACTTC. Its protein is CASSLLAGESYEQYF.

This clonotype was picked up a small number of times. The chain is built from TRBV19 and TRBJ1-2; tentative D call: TRBD1 (5 bases). CDR3 length: 15 residues. Per germline, CDR1 LNHDA and CDR2 SQIVND (reference sequence). V was pared by 1 base and J by 2 bases, with 11 bases between. In DNA form, the CDR3 reads TGTGCCAGTAGTATAGTTACAGGAGCGAACTATGGCTACACCTTC. Translating gives CASSIVTGANYGYTF.

J is TRBJ2-2 and V is TRBV27, with TRBD2 identical over 11 bases. CDR1 is MNHEY and CDR2 is SMNVEV in the germline V gene (reference sequence). V gave up 6 bases and J gave up 6 bases; unmatched junction bases: 6. The CDR3 totals 15 residues. DNA for the CDR3: TGTGCCAGCAGGACTAGCGGGACGGTGGCCGGGGAGCTGTTTTTT. Amino acids: CASRTSGTVAGELFF.

This clonotype came up many times. The chain is built from TRBV12-3 or TRBV12-4 and TRBJ2-7; D possibly corresponds to TRBD1 (6 bases). Trimming removed 5 bases at V and 6 bases at J, with 17 bases between. CDR3 length: 14 amino acids. For the CDR3, the DNA is TGTGCCAGCAGTCGAAATGGACAGTCCGTCGAGCAGTACTTC. Its protein is CASSRNGQSVEQYF.

The sample holds a few counts of this clonotype. The CDR3 DNA follows: TGCAGTGCTAGAATAATAGCCGGTTTGAACACTGAAGCTTTCTTT. Its protein is CSARIIAGLNTEAFF. The chain recombines TRBV20-1 with TRBJ1-1, with no clear D. Germline CDR1 and CDR2: DFQATT and SNEGSKA (reference sequence). Trimming stripped 2 bases from V and 0 bases from J, with 13 bases between. The CDR3 covers 15 residues.

This clonotype occurred many times. The gene calls are TRBV7-3 and TRBJ1-1, with D unclear. Germline V CDR1 and CDR2: SGHTA, FQGTGA. The V end was cut by 0 bases, the J end by 6 bases, with 11 bases between. This CDR3 has 14 amino acids. The CDR3 coding sequence is TGTGCCAGCAGCTTAACTTCCACCACATCTGAAGCTTTCTTT. It translates to CASSLTSTTSEAFF. The full variable domain, in which reference TRBV7-3 and TRBJ1-1 provide the parts outside the CDR3, is GAGVSQTPSNKVTEKGKYVELRCDPISGHTALYWYRQSLGQGPEFLIYFQGTGAADDSGLPNDRFFAVRPEGSVSTLKIQRTERGDSAVYLCASSLTSTTSEAFFGQGTRLTVV.

This clonotype was detected once. The chain joins TRBV4-3 to TRBJ1-5; 8 bases match TRBD1. After removal of 1 base from V and 6 bases from J, the junction contained 5 bases not matched to a gene. The CDR3 totals 15 residues. Germline CDR1 is LGHNA and CDR2 is YSLEER. The CDR3 here is CASSQVRTGRQPQHF. CDR3 sequence (DNA): TGCGCCAGCAGCCAAGTTCGGACAGGGCGTCAGCCCCAGCATTTT.

This clonotype was seen ten or more times. This sequence joins TRBV10-3 and TRBJ1-1; possibly TRBD1 for D (5 bases). CDR1 ENHRY and CDR2 SYGVKD come from the germline V gene. V shed 10 bases and J shed 6 bases, with 15 bases lying between them. The CDR3 totals 12 residues. CDR3 sequence reads: CATAQDPPEAFF. In DNA, the CDR3 is TGTGCCACCGCACAGGATCCCCCTGAAGCTTTCTTT.

At least ten counts were recorded for this clonotype. V and J are TRBV10-3 and TRBJ2-7, with 9 bases that match TRBD2. The CDR3 length is 13 residues. Germline V gene lookup returns CDR1 ENHRY and CDR2 SYGVKD. The V gene end was trimmed by 5 bases and the J gene end by 4 bases; junction bases not matched to a gene: 3. This chain's CDR3 is CAISSREGYEQYF. The CDR3 DNA sequence: TGTGCCATCAGTTCGCGGGAGGGTTACGAGCAGTACTTC.

The gene calls are TRBV29-1 and TRBJ1-2; 9 nucleotides align to TRBD1. The CDR3 sequence is 14 residues long. The V segment lost 6 bases and the J segment 8 bases; nucleotides outside the gene matches: 13. CDR1 is SQVTM, CDR2 ANQGSEA, per germline. CDR3 coding DNA: TGCAGCGTGGGACAGGGAACCCCCCTAGGAGGCTACACCTTC. It yields the protein CSVGQGTPLGGYTF.

The table lists this clonotype with many counts. The chain links TRBV2 to TRBJ1-2; no clear D gene. The length of the CDR3 is 14 residues. V lost 8 bases and J lost 3, with 16 bases in between. Germline values: CDR1 SNHLY, CDR2 FYNNEI. The CDR3 DNA reads TGTGCCAGCGCCCCCGATGGGGTTGACTATGGCTACACCTTC. Amino acids: CASAPDGVDYGYTF.

This clonotype was found a few times. A read error may explain this, as a much larger clone is one base away. The V gene is TRBV2, the J gene TRBJ2-2; D unclear. CDR1 and CDR2 (germline): SNHLY, FYNNEI. The CDR3 is made up of 15 amino acids. The CDR3 loop is CASSAHKTNTRELFF. The CDR3 nucleotides read TGTGCCAGCAGTGCACACAAGACGAACACCAGGGAGCTGTTTTTT.

This clonotype was seen once. The junction differs from germline at one of its ends, possibly a read error. The V and J genes are TRBV28 and TRBJ1-2, with 9 nucleotides matching TRBD1. The CDR3 loop spans 15 amino acids. In germline, CDR1 is MDHEN, CDR2 SYDVKM. For the CDR3, the DNA is TGTGCCATCAGTGAGTCCACAGGGGGCGTCTATGGCTACACCTTC. Translated, it gives CAISESTGGVYGYTF.

This clonotype has at least ten counts. The rearrangement uses TRBV20-1 and TRBJ1-6; TRBD1 aligns across 7 bases. V shed 6 bases and J 14 bases; nucleotides not matched to a gene: 10. The CDR3 spans 12 residues. Germline-derived CDR1 and CDR2 are DFQATT and SNEGSKA (reference sequence). CDR3 in amino acids: CSATGQPVALHF. For the CDR3, the DNA is TGCAGTGCCACGGGACAGCCGGTTGCCCTCCACTTT.

This chain links TRBV5-1 with TRBJ2-2; TRBD1 agrees at 7 bases. J lost 0 bases, V lost 4 bases, and 6 bases had no gene match. There are 16 residues in the CDR3. Germline V gene sequence: CDR1 SGHRS, CDR2 YFSETQ. The CDR3 DNA sequence: TGCGCCAGCAGCCCTCATGGGACAGCGAACACCGGGGAGCTGTTTTTT. Translation gives CASSPHGTANTGELFF.